This passage covers 17 T cell receptor beta chains from one sample sequenced in a study of blood T cells in healthy people across ages. A sample-barcoded 5' primer and a J-beta primer mix were used in a second PCR of roughly 7 to 11 cycles. In TCRdb, the 5' RACE reads were re-called with MiXCR into one record per CDR3 protein. The sample contains around 800,000 distinct CDR3 sequences, roughly 53% of which appear only once. The sample taken for sequencing was blood. The source of these receptors is a man at least 80 years old in good health.

The chain uses TRBV20-1 and TRBJ1-3; D gene uncertain. Trimming pared 3 bases from V and 1 base from J, leaving 7 bases between. The CDR3 extends over 13 amino acids. In germline, CDR1 is DFQATT, CDR2 SNEGSKA (reference sequence). CDR3 loop: CSARRVSGNTIYF. In DNA, the CDR3 is TGCAGTGCTAGGCGGGTATCTGGAAACACCATATATTTT.

The J gene is TRBJ2-7, the V gene TRBV29-1; 7 positions agree with TRBD2. V was pared by 6 bases and J by 9 bases, with 11 bases of the junction left unmatched. This CDR3 comprises 12 residues. Per germline, CDR1 SQVTM and CDR2 ANQGSEA. For the CDR3, the DNA is TGCAGCGTCGCTCGAGCGGGGACGGGGCAGTACTTC. Translating it yields CSVARAGTGQYF.

V usage is TRBV20-1 and J usage is TRBJ1-6; D unresolved. The V gene lost 5 bases and the J gene lost 13 bases, with 12 bases spanning the gap. The CDR3 runs 11 residues. Germline values: CDR1 DFQATT, CDR2 SNEGSKA (reference sequence). The CDR3 loop reads CSAQTLPPLHF. CDR3 nucleotides: TGCAGTGCTCAAACTTTGCCCCCCCTCCACTTT.

CDR3 loop: CASSIDGLAGLSSYNEQFF. The CDR3 nucleotides are TGTGCCAGTAGTATAGACGGACTAGCGGGGCTTAGCTCCTACAATGAGCAGTTCTTC. V gene TRBV19 combines with J gene TRBJ2-1; 12 nucleotides agree with TRBD2. Germline CDR1 reads LNHDA; CDR2 reads SQIVND (reference sequence). The CDR3 covers 19 residues. V dropped 0 bases and J dropped 0; count of bases not matched to a gene: 6.

This sequence joins TRBV12-3 or TRBV12-4 and TRBJ2-2; 10 bases fit TRBD1. The V and J ends lost 7 bases and 8 bases, in that order; junction bases with no gene match: 13. CDR3 size: 16 residues. The CDR3 DNA is TGTGCCAGCACCTTAGGGGGGACAGGGGTACTGGGGGAGCTGTTTTTT. Residues: CASTLGGTGVLGELFF.

This clonotype was seen a few times. The CDR3 nucleotides are TGTGCCAGCAGTTGGGGGCCTCGCGACGCGGGCTCGCAGTTCTTC. Protein sequence: CASSWGPRDAGSQFF. The chain has TRBV6-6 and TRBJ2-1, with D perhaps matching TRBD1 (6 bases). The CDR3 has 15 amino acids. V was shortened by 4 bases and J by 12 bases, with 22 bases between the two germline ends. Germline CDR1 is MNHNY and CDR2 is SVGAGI (reference sequence).

This clonotype has a handful of counts. This chain links TRBV20-1 with TRBJ2-1; D not certain. The CDR3 runs to 13 residues. Trimming shortened V by 1 base and J by 9 bases, and 13 bases separated the two germline ends. Per germline, CDR1 DFQATT and CDR2 SNEGSKA (reference sequence). CDR3 sequence (DNA): TGCAGTGCTAGAGCGCCGGTGATCAGTGAGCAGTTCTTC. It is translated as CSARAPVISEQFF.

This clonotype was recorded a few times. V usage is TRBV7-2 and J usage is TRBJ2-5; TRBD1 aligns across 9 bases. This CDR3 region has 14 residues. Germline V lookup: CDR1 SGHTA, CDR2 FQGNSA. Unmatched junction bases numbered 8, after V lost 7 bases and J lost 5 bases. CDR3 sequence (DNA): TGTGCCAGCAAGCGAACAGGGGGCGCCGAGACCCAGTACTTC. This translates into CASKRTGGAETQYF.

This clonotype was found a few times. V and J are TRBV10-3 and TRBJ2-1; D is uncertain. Germline CDR1 reads ENHRY; CDR2 reads SYGVKD. Trimming stripped 11 bases from V and 7 bases from J, with 24 bases between. This CDR3 spans 15 amino acids. The CDR3 DNA reads as TGTGCCCAATCAGAAACTGGGTTGATATCTAATGAGCAGTTCTTC. It specifies CAQSETGLISNEQFF.

This clonotype was found a few times. Here the CDR3 reads CASSPGTEYNEQFF. The DNA of the CDR3 is TGCGCCAGCAGTCCCGGGACGGAATACAATGAGCAGTTCTTC. The chain has TRBV5-1 and TRBJ2-1, with D possibly being TRBD1 or TRBD2 (5 bases each). The CDR3 has 14 residues. CDR1 and CDR2 (germline): SGHRS, YFSETQ. V shed 5 bases and J shed 4 bases, with 13 bases lying between them.

This clonotype was recorded a few times. The chain has TRBV10-3 and TRBJ2-1; the D is unclear. The germline CDR1 and CDR2 sequences are ENHRY and SYGVKD. V shed 3 bases and J shed 2 bases, with 17 bases lying between them. This CDR3 spans 17 amino acids. The CDR3 sequence: CAISDGVRGVTYNEQFF. In nucleotides, the CDR3 is TGTGCCATCAGTGATGGGGTCCGTGGGGTAACCTACAATGAGCAGTTCTTC.

DNA of the CDR3: TGCGCCAGCAGCTTGGTTCCGGGACAGGGGGCTTTAGAGACCCAGTACTTC. Its protein is CASSLVPGQGALETQYF. This sequence joins TRBV5-1 and TRBJ2-7; 12 bases fit TRBD1. The J call could be wrong; TRBJ2-5 is a better fit for the DNA end. The CDR3 loop spans 17 amino acids. Germline CDR1 is SGHRS and CDR2 is YFSETQ.

This clonotype was counted at least ten times. The genes are TRBV28 and TRBJ2-5; D might be TRBD1 or TRBD2, each matching 5 bases. The CDR3 consists of 13 residues. Per germline, CDR1 MDHEN and CDR2 SYDVKM. V lost 6 bases and J 4 bases, leaving 12 bases between the germline ends. The CDR3 spells CASRSQGVETQYF. DNA for the CDR3: TGTGCCAGCAGATCGCAGGGAGTAGAGACCCAGTACTTC.

The genes are TRBV7-2 and TRBJ2-1; no firm D call. Trimming removed 5 bases from V and 7 bases from J, with 18 bases in between. This CDR3 contains 15 residues. Germline V gene sequence: CDR1 SGHTA, CDR2 FQGNSA. CDR3 in amino acids: CASSKDPSVGNEQFF. CDR3 DNA: TGTGCCAGCAGCAAGGACCCGAGCGTCGGGAATGAGCAGTTCTTC.

The gene calls are TRBV6-6 and TRBJ2-1; 10 positions match TRBD2. Germline trimming cut 7 bases from V and 8 bases from J; bases unmatched to any gene: 8. CDR1 and CDR2 from the germline V gene are MNHNY and SVGAGI (reference sequence). The CDR3 loop spans 14 amino acids. Here the CDR3 DNA reads TGTGCCAGCACCGCTAGCGGGAGCGGGTATGAGCAGTTCTTC. As protein: CASTASGSGYEQFF.

Only a few counts were recorded for this clonotype. J is TRBJ1-2 and V is TRBV13; D is possibly TRBD1 (6 bases). CDR3 length: 16 residues. V shed 8 bases and J shed 2 bases, with 21 bases lying between them. Germline values: CDR1 PRHDT, CDR2 FYEKMQ (reference sequence). The CDR3 loop reads CASRNREATRNYGYTF. The CDR3 DNA reads as TGTGCCAGCCGCAACAGGGAGGCAACGAGGAACTATGGCTACACCTTC. The full variable domain, with the rest looked up from reference TRBV13 and TRBJ1-2, is AAGVIQSPRHLIKEKRETATLKCYPIPRHDTVYWYQQGPGQDPQFLISFYEKMQSDKGSIPDRFSAQQFSDYHSELNMSSLELGDSALYFCASRNREATRNYGYTFGSGTRLTVV.

V gene TRBV20-1 combines with J gene TRBJ1-2; 8 nucleotides align to TRBD1. Germline-derived CDR1 and CDR2 are DFQATT and SNEGSKA (reference sequence). The J segment lost 8 bases and the V segment lost 4 bases, leaving 12 bases of the junction unmatched. This CDR3 spans 14 amino acids. The CDR3: CSAIDRGRPGGYTF. The CDR3 coding sequence is TGCAGTGCTATTGACAGGGGCCGTCCGGGGGGCTACACCTTC.